This entry describes one TCR beta chain. The antigen remains unidentified. The sample belongs to a study of vaccination and CD4 T cells after COVID-19. The Oncomine TCR Beta short-read assay sequenced DNA from cultured CD4+ T cells. It was cultured CD4+ T cells from which genomic DNA was extracted. TCRdb re-called the PCR reads with MiXCR, one entry per CDR3 protein. The sample shows 15,000 or so distinct CDR3 sequences, about 40% of them seen only once. Treatment denoted: approximately nine-day PBMC culture with coronavirus spike peptide pools or control peptides (ViraFEST assay). The ViraFEST method relied on peptide pools to expand antigen-specific T cells, followed by TCR sequencing. Trimming pared 1 base from V and 3 bases from J, leaving 4 bases between. CDR3 length: 14 residues. The germline CDR1 and CDR2 sequences are SEHNR and FQNEAQ (reference sequence).

The TCR sequence derives from a human donor with COVID-19. This chain joins TRBV7-9 and TRBJ1-6; unclear D gene. What was sequenced was cultured CD4+ T cells from blood. The CDR3 is CASSLDGYNSPLHF. CDR3 DNA sequence: TGTGCCAGCAGCTTAGACGGCTATAATTCACCCCTCCACTTT.